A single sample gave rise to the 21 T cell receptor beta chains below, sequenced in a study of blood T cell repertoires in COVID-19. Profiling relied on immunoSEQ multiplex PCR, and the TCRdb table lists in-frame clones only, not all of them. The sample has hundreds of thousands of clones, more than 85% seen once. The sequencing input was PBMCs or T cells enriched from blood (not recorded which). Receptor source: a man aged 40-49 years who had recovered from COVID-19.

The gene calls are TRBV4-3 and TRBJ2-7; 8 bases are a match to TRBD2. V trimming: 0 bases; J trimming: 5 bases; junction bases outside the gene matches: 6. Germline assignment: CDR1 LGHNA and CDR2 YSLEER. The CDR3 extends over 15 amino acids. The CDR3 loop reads CASSQDLGREDEQYF. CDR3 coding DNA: TGCGCCAGCAGCCAAGATTTAGGGCGGGAGGACGAGCAGTACTTC.

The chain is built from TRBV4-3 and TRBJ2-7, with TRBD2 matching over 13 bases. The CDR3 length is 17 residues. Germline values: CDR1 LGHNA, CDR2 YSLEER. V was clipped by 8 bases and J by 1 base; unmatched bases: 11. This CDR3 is CASSAGPGLAGSYEQYF. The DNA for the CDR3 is TGCGCCAGCTCTGCCGGACCGGGACTAGCGGGATCCTACGAGCAGTACTTC.

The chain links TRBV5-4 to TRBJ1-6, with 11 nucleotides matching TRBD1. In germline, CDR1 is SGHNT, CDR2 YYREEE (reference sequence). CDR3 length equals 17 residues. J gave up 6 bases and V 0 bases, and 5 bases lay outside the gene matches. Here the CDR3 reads CASSLVEDRGPNSPLHF. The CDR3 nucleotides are TGTGCCAGCAGCTTGGTTGAGGACAGGGGGCCTAATTCACCCCTCCACTTT.

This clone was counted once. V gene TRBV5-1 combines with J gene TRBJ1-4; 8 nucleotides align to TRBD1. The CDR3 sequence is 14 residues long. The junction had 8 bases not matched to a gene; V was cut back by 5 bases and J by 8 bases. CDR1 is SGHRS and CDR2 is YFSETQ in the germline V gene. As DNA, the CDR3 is TGCGCCAGCAGAAGCGGACAGGGAAGGGAAAAACTGTTTTTT. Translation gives CASRSGQGREKLFF.

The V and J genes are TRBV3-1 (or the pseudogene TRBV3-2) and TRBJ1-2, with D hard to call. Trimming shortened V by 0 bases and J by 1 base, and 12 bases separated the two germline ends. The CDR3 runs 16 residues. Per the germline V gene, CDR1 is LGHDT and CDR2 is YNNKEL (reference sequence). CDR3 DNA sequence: TGTGCCAGCAGCCAAGATGGCCGCGGCGATAACTATGGCTACACCTTC. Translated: CASSQDGRGDNYGYTF.

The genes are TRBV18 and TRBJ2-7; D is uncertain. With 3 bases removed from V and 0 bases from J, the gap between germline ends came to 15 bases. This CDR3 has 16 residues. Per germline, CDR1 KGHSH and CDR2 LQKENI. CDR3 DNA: TGTGCCAGCTCACCTGGGCAGCCGATCAGCTCCTACGAGCAGTACTTC. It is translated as CASSPGQPISSYEQYF.

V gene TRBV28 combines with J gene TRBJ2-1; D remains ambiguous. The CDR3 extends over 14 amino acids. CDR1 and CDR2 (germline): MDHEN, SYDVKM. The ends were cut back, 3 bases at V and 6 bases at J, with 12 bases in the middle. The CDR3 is CASSLSSPRNEQFF. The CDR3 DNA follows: TGTGCCAGCAGTTTGTCGTCCCCTCGCAATGAGCAGTTCTTC.

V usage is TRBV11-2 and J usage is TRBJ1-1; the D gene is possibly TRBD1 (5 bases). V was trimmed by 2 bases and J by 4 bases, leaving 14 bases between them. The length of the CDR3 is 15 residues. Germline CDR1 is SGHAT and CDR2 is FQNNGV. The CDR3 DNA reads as TGTGCCAGCAGCTTAAGGCAGGCGGGGACCACTGAAGCTTTCTTT. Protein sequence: CASSLRQAGTTEAFF.

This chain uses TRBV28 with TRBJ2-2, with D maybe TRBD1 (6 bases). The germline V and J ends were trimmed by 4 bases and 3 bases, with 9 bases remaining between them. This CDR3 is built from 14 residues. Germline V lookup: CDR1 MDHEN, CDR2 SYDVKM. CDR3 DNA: TGTGCCAGCAGTTATTCAGGGGACACCGGGGAGCTGTTTTTT. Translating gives CASSYSGDTGELFF. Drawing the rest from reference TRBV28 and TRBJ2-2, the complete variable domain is DVKVTQSSRYLVKRTGEKVFLECVQDMDHENMFWYRQDPGLGLRLIYFSYDVKMKEKGDIPEGYSVSREKKERFSLILESASTNQTSMYLCASSYSGDTGELFFGEGSRLTVL.

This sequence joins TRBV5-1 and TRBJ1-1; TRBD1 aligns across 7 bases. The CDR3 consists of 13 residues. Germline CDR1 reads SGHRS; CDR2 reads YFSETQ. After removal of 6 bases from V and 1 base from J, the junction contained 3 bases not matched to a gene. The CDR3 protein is CASKDRRNTEAFF. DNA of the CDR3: TGCGCCAGCAAGGACAGGAGGAACACTGAAGCTTTCTTT.

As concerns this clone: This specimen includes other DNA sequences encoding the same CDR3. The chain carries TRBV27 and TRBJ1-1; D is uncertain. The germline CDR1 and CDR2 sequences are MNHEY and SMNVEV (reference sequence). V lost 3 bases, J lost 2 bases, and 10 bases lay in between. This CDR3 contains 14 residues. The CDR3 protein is CASSFAGLNTEAFF. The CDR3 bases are TGTGCCAGCAGTTTCGCAGGATTAAACACTGAAGCTTTCTTT.

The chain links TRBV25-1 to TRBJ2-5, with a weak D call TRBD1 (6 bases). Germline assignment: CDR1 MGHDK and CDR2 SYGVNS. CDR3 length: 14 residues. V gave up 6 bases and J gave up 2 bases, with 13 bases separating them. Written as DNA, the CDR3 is TGTGCCAGCAGGCATACAGGGAAACAAGAGACCCAGTACTTC. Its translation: CASRHTGKQETQYF.

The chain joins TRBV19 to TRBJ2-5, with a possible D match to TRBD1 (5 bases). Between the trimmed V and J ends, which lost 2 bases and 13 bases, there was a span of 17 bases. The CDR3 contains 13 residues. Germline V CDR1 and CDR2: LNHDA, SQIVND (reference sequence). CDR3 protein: CASSIKGQGSMYF. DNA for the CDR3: TGTGCCAGTAGTATAAAGGGTCAGGGATCTATGTACTTC.

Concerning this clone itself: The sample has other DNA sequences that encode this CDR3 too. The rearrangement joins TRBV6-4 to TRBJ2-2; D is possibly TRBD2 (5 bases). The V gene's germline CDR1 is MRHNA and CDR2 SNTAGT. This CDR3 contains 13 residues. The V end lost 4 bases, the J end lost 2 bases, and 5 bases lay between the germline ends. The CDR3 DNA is TGTGCCAGCAGTGCGGGAAACACCGGGGAGCTGTTTTTT. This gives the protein CASSAGNTGELFF.

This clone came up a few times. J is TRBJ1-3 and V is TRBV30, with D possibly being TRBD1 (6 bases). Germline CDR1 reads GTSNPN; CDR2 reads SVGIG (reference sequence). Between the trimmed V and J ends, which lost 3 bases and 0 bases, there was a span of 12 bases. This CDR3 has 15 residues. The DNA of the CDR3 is TGTGCCTGGAGCACACAGGGAAACTCTGGAAACACCATATATTTT. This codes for CAWSTQGNSGNTIYF.

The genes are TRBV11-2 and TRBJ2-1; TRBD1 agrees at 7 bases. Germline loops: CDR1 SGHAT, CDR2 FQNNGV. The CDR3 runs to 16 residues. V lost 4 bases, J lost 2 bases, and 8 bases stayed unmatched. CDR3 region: CASSSTQGETYNEQFF. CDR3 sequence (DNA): TGTGCCAGCAGCTCTACGCAGGGGGAAACCTACAATGAGCAGTTCTTC.

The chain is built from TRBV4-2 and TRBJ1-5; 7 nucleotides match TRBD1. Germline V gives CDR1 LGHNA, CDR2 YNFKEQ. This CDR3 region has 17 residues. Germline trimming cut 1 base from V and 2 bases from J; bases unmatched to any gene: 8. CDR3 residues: CASSQVQGNGGNQPQHF. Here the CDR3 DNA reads TGTGCCAGCAGCCAAGTACAGGGGAACGGGGGCAATCAGCCCCAGCATTTT.

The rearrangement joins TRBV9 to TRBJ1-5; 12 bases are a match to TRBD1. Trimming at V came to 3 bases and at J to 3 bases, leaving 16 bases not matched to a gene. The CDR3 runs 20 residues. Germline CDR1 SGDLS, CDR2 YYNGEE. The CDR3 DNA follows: TGTGCCAGCAGCGCCGGTCCGGGACAGGGGGCGAACCCCCCCAATCAGCCCCAGCATTTT. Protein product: CASSAGPGQGANPPNQPQHF. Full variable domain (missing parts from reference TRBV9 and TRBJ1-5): DSGVTQTPKHLITATGQRVTLRCSPRSGDLSVYWYQQSLDQGLQFLIQYYNGEERAKGNILERFSAQQFPDLHSELNLSSLELGDSALYFCASSAGPGQGANPPNQPQHFGDGTRLSIL.

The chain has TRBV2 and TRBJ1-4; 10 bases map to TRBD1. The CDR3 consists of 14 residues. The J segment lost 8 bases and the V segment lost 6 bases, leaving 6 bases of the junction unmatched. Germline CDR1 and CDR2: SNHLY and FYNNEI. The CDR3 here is CASRMGQGYEKLFF. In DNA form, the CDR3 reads TGTGCCAGCAGAATGGGACAGGGGTACGAAAAACTGTTTTTT.

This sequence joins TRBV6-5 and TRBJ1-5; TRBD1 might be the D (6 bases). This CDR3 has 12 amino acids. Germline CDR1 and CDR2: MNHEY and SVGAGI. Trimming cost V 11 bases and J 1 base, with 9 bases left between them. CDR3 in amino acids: CAGGQSNQPQHF. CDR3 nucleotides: TGTGCCGGAGGACAGAGCAATCAGCCCCAGCATTTT.

The DNA of the CDR3 is TGTGCCAGCAGCTTAGTAGTCAACTCTGGGGCCAACGTCCTGACTTTC. Translating gives CASSLVVNSGANVLTF. The V call is TRBV7-2, the J call TRBJ2-6, with D unclear. V was cut by 1 base and J by 0 bases, with 7 bases left in between. CDR3 size: 16 residues. CDR1 is SGHTA and CDR2 is FQGNSA in the germline V gene.